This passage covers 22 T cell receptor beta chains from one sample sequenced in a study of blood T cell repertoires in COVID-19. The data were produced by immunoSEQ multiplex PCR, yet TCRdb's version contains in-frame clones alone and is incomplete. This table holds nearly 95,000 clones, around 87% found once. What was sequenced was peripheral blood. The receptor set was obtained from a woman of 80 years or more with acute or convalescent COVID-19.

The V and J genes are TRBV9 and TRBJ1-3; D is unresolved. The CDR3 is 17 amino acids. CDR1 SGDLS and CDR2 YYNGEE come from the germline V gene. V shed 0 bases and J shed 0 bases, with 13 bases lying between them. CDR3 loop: CASSVEGGRRSGNTIYF. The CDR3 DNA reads TGTGCCAGCAGCGTAGAGGGAGGCAGACGCTCTGGAAACACCATATATTTT.

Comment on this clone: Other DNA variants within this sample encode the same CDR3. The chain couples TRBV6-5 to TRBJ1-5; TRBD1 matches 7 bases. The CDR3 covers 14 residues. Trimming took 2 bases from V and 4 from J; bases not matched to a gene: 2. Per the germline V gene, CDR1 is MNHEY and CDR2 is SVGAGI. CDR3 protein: CASSYSRGNQPQHF. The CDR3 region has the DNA TGTGCCAGCAGTTACAGCAGGGGGAATCAGCCCCAGCATTTT.

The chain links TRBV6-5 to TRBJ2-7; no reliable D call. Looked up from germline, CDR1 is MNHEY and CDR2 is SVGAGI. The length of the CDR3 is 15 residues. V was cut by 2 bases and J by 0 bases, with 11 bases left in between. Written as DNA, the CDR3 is TGTGCCAGCAGTTACAGCCCGAGGAGCTCCTACGAGCAGTACTTC. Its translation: CASSYSPRSSYEQYF.

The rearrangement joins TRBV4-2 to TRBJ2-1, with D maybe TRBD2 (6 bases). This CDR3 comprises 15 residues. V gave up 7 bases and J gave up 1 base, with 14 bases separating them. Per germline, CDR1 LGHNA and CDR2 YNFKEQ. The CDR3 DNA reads TGTGCCAGCACCACGCGGGGCGGATCCTACAATGAGCAGTTCTTC. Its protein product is CASTTRGGSYNEQFF.

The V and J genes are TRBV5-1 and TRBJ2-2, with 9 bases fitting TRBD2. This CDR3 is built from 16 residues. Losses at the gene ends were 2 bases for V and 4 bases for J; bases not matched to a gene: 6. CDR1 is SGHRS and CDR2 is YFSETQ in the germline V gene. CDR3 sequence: CASSFGQREVTGELFF. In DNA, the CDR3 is TGCGCCAGCAGCTTCGGCCAGCGGGAGGTCACCGGGGAGCTGTTTTTT.

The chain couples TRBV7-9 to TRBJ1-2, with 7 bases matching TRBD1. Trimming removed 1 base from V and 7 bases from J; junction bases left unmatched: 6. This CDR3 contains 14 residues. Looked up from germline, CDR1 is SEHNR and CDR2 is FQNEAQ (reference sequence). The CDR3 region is CASSLEQGYFGYTF. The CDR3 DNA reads TGTGCCAGCAGCTTAGAACAGGGGTATTTTGGCTACACCTTC.

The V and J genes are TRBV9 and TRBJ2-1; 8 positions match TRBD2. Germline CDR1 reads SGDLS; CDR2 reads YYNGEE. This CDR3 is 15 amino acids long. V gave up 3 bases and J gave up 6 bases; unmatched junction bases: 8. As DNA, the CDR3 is TGTGCCAGCAGCGCAACGGGGGGGATACTCAATGAGCAGTTCTTC. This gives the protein CASSATGGILNEQFF.

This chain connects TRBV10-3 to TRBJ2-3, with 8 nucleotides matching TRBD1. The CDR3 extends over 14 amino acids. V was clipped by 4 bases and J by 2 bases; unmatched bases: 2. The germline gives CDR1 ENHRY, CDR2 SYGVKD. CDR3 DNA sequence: TGTGCCATCAGTGGGACAGGGACCACAGATACGCAGTATTTT. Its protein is CAISGTGTTDTQYF.

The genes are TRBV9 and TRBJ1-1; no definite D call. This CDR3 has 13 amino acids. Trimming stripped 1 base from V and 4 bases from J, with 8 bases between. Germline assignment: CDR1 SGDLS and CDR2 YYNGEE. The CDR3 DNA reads TGTGCCAGCAGCGTATTCACTGGCACTGAAGCTTTCTTT. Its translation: CASSVFTGTEAFF.

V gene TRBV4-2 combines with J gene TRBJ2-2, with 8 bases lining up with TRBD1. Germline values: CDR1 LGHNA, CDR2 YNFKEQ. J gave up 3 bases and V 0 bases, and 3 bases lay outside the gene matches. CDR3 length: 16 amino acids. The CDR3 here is CASSQDWDRYTGELFF. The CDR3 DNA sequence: TGTGCCAGCAGCCAAGACTGGGACAGGTACACCGGGGAGCTGTTTTTT.

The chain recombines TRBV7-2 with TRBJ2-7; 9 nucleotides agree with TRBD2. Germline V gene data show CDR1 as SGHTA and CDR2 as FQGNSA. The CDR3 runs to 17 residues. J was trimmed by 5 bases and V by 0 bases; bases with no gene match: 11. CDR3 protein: CASSLAASGAILHEQYF. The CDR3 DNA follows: TGTGCCAGCAGCTTAGCGGCTAGCGGGGCCATCCTACACGAGCAGTACTTC. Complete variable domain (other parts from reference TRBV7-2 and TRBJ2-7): GAGVSQSPSNKVTEKGKDVELRCDPISGHTALYWYRQSLGQGLEFLIYFQGNSAPDKSGLPSDRFSAERTGGSVSTLTIQRTQQEDSAVYLCASSLAASGAILHEQYFGPGTRLTVT.

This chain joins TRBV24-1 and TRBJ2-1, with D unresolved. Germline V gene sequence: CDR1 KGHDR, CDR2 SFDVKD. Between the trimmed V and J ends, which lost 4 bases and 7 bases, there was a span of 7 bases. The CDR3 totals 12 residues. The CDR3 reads CATSETSNEQFF. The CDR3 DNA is TGTGCCACCAGTGAAACGAGTAATGAGCAGTTCTTC.

This CDR3 reads CASSYSNNRAGETQYF. The CDR3 bases are TGTGCCAGCAGTTACTCTAATAACAGGGCTGGGGAGACCCAGTACTTC. The V gene is TRBV6-5, the J gene TRBJ2-5, with D possibly matching TRBD1 (6 bases). Trimming removed 0 bases at V and 5 bases at J, with 16 bases between. This CDR3 comprises 16 residues. Germline V lookup: CDR1 MNHEY, CDR2 SVGAGI.

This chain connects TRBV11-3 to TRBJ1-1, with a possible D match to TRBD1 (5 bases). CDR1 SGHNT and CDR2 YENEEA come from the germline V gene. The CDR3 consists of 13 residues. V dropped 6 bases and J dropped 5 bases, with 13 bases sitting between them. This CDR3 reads CASSPTAGTEAFF. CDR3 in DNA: TGTGCCAGCAGTCCTACCGCAGGGACTGAAGCTTTCTTT.

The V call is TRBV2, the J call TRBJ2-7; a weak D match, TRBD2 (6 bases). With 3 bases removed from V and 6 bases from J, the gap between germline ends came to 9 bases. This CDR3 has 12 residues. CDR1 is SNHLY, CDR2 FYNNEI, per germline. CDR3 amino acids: CASSEGGPEQYF. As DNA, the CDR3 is TGTGCCAGCAGTGAGGGAGGCCCCGAGCAGTACTTC.

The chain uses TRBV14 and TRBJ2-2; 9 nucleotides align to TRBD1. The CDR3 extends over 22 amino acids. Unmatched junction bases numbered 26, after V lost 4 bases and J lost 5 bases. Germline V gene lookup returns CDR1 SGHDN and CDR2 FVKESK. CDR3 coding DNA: TGTGCCAGCAGCCCTAGGCCCTCTACAGGGGGCGAAACCTCTAAAGGGACCGGGGAGCTGTTTTTT. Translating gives CASSPRPSTGGETSKGTGELFF.

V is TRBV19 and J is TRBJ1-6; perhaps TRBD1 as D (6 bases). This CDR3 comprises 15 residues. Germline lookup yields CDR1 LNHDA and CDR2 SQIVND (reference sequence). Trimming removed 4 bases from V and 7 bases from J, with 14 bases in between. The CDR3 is CASSTQGMGNSPLHF. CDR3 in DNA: TGTGCCAGTAGTACCCAGGGGATGGGGAATTCACCCCTCCACTTT. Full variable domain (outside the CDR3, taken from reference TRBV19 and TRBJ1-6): DGGITQSPKYLFRKEGQNVTLSCEQNLNHDAMYWYRQDPGQGLRLIYYSQIVNDFQKGDIAEGYSVSREKKESFPLTVTSAQKNPTAFYLCASSTQGMGNSPLHFGNGTRLTVT.

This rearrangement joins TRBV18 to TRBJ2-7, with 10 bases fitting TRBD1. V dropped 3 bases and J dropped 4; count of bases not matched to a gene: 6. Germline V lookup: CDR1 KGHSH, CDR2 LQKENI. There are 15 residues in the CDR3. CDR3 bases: TGTGCCAGCTCACCCCGACAGGGGGCCTCGTACGAGCAGTACTTC. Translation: CASSPRQGASYEQYF.

The CDR3 protein is CASSYFRGTVNTEAFF. The CDR3 coding sequence is TGTGCCAGCAGTTACTTCCGGGGGACGGTGAACACTGAAGCTTTCTTT. The rearrangement joins TRBV6-2 or TRBV6-3 to TRBJ1-1; a possible D gene is TRBD1 (5 bases). The V gene's germline CDR1 is MNHEY and CDR2 SVGEGT. V was cut by 1 base and J by 0 bases, with 12 bases left in between. This CDR3 contains 16 residues.

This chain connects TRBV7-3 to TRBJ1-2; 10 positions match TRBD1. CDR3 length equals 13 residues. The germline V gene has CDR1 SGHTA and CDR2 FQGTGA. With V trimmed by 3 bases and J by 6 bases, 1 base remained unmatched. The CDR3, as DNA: TGTGCCAGCAGCTTGACAGGGGGCGATGGCTACACCTTC. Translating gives CASSLTGGDGYTF. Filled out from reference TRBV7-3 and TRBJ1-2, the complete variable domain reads GAGVSQTPSNKVTEKGKYVELRCDPISGHTALYWYRQSLGQGPEFLIYFQGTGAADDSGLPNDRFFAVRPEGSVSTLKIQRTERGDSAVYLCASSLTGGDGYTFGSGTRLTVV.

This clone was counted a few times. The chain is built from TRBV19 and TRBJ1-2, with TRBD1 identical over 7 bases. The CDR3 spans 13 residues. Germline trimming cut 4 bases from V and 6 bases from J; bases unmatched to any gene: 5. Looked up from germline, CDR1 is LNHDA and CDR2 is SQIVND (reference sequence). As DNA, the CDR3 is TGTGCCAGTAGTACGACAGGGTCCCATGGCTACACCTTC. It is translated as CASSTTGSHGYTF. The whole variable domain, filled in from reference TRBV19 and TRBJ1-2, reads DGGITQSPKYLFRKEGQNVTLSCEQNLNHDAMYWYRQDPGQGLRLIYYSQIVNDFQKGDIAEGYSVSREKKESFPLTVTSAQKNPTAFYLCASSTTGSHGYTFGSGTRLTVV.

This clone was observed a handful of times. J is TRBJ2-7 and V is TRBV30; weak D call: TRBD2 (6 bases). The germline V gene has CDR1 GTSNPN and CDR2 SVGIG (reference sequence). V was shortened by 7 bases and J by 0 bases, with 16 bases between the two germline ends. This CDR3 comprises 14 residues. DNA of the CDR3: TGTGCCTTGGCCCCCGGGACTGCCTCCTACGAGCAGTACTTC. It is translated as CALAPGTASYEQYF.